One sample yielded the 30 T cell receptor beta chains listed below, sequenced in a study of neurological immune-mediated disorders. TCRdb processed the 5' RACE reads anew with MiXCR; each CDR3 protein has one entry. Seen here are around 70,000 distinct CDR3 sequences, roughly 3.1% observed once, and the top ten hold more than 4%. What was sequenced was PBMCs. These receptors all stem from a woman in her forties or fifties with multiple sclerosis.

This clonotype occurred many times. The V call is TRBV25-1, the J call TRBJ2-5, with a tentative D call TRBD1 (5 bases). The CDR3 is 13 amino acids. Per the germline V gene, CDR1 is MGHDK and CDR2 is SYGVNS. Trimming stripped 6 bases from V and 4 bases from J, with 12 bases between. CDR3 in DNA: TGTGCCAGCAGAGCAGGGTTGATAGAGACCCAGTACTTC. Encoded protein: CASRAGLIETQYF.

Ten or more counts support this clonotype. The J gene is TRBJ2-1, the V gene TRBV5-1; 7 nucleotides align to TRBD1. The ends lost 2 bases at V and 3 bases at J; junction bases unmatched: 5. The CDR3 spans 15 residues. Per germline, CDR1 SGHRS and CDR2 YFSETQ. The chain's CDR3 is CASSFDRVGYNEQFF. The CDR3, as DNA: TGCGCCAGCAGCTTTGACAGGGTAGGCTACAATGAGCAGTTCTTC. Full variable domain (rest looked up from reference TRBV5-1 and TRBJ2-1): KAGVTQTPRYLIKTRGQQVTLSCSPISGHRSVSWYQQTPGQGLQFLFEYFSETQRNKGNFPGRFSGRQFSNSRSEMNVSTLELGDSALYLCASSFDRVGYNEQFFGPGTRLTVL.

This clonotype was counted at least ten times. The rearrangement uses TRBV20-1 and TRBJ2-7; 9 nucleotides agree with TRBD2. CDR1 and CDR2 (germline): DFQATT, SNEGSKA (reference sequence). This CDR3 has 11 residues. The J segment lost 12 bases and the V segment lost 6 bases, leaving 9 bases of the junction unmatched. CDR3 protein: CSAGGLAKLYV. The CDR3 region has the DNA TGCAGTGCCGGGGGACTAGCAAAATTGTACGTC.

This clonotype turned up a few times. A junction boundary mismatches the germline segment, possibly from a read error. The CDR3 spells CDSSKGQTTQFF. DNA for the CDR3: TGTGACAGCAGCAAAGGTCAGACTACGCAGTTCTTC. The V gene is TRBV3-1, the J gene TRBJ2-1, with a tentative D call TRBD2 (5 bases). Germline CDR1 LGHDT, CDR2 YNNKEL (reference sequence). The length of the CDR3 is 12 residues.

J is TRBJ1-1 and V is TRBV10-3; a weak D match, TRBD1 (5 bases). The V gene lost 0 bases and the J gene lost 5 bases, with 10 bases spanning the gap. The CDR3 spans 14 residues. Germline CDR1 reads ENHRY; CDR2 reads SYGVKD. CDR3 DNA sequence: TGTGCCATCAGTGAGTCGGGGGGTAAGACTGAAGCTTTCTTT. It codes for CAISESGGKTEAFF.

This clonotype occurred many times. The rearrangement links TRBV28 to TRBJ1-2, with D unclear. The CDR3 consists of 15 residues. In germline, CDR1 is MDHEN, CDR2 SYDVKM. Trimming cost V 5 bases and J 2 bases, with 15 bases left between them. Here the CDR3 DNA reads TGTGCCAGCAGTCCGAACCCCCTCGCCAACTATGGCTACACCTTC. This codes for CASSPNPLANYGYTF.

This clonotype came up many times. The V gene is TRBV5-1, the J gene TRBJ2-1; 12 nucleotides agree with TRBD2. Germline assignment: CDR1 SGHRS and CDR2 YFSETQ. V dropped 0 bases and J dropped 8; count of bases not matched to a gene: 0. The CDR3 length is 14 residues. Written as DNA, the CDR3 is TGCGCCAGCAGCTTGGGGACTAGCGGGGATGAGCAGTTCTTC. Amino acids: CASSLGTSGDEQFF.

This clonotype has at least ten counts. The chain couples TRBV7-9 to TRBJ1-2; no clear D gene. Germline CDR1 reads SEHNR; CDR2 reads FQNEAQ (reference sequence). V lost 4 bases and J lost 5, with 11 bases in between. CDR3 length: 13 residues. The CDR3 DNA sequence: TGTGCCAGCAGCTCACCCGCACATTATGGCTACACCTTC. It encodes CASSSPAHYGYTF.

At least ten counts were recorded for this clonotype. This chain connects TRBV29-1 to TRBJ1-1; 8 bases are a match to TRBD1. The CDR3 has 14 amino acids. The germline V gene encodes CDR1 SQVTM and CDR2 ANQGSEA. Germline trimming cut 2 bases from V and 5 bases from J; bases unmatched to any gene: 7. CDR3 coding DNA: TGCAGCGTTGAAAACAGGGGGGGTTCTACTGAAGCTTTCTTT. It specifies CSVENRGGSTEAFF.

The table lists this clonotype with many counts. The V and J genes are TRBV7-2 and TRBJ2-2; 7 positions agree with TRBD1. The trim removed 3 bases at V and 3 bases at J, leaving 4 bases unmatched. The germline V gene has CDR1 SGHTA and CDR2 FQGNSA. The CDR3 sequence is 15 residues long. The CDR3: CASSFTGEYTGELFF. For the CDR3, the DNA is TGTGCCAGCAGCTTTACAGGGGAGTACACCGGGGAGCTGTTTTTT.

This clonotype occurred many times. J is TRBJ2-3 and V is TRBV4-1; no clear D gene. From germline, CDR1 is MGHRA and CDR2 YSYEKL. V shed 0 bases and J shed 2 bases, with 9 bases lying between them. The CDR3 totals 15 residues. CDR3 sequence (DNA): TGCGCCAGCAGCCAAGATTTGAAATACACAGATACGCAGTATTTT. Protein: CASSQDLKYTDTQYF.

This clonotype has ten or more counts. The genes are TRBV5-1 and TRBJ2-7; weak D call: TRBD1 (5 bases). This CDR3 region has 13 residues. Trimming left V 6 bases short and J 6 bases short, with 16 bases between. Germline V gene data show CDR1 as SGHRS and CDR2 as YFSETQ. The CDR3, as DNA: TGCGCCAGCAAACGAAGGCTGGGGCTCGAGCAGTACGTC. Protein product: CASKRRLGLEQYV.

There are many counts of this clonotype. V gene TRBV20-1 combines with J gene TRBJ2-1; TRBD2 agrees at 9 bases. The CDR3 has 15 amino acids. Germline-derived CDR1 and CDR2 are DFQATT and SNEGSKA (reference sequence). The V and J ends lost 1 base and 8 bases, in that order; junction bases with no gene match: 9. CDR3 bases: TGCAGTGCTAGAGGGTGGGGTAGCGGGAGTGATGAGCAGTTCTTC. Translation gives CSARGWGSGSDEQFF.

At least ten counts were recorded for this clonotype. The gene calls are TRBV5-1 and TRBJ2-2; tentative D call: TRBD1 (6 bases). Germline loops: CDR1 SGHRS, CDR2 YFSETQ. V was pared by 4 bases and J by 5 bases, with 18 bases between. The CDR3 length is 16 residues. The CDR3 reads CASSPEPGQLTGELFF. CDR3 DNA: TGCGCCAGCAGCCCAGAACCGGGACAATTAACCGGGGAGCTGTTTTTT.

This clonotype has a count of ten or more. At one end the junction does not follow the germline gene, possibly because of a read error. The CDR3 coding sequence is TGTGCCAGCAGTAACTCGGGGCGCGTGAAGACCCAGTACTTC. Translated, it gives CASSNSGRVKTQYF. The chain combines TRBV6-2 or TRBV6-3 with TRBJ2-5; D tentatively fits TRBD1 or TRBD2 (5 bases each). CDR1 and CDR2 (germline): MNHEY, SVGEGT. The CDR3 contains 14 residues.

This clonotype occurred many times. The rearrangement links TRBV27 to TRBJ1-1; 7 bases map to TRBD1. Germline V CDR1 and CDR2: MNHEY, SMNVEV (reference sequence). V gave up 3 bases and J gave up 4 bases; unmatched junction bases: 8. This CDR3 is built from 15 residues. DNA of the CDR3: TGTGCCAGCAGTTTGGGTACGACAGGGAGCACTGAAGCTTTCTTT. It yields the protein CASSLGTTGSTEAFF.

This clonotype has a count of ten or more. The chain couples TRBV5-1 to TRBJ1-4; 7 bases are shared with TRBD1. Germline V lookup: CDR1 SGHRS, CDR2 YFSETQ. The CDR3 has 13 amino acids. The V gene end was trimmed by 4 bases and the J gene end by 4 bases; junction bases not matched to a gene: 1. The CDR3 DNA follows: TGCGCCAGCAGCCGGGACAGTAATGAAAAACTGTTTTTT. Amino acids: CASSRDSNEKLFF.

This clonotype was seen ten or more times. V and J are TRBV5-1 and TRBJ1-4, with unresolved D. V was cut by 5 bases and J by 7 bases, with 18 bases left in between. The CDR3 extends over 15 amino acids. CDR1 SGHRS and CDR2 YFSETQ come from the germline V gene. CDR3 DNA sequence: TGCGCCAGCAGTGAAGCTGCAGGTTTAACTGAAAAACTGTTTTTT. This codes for CASSEAAGLTEKLFF.

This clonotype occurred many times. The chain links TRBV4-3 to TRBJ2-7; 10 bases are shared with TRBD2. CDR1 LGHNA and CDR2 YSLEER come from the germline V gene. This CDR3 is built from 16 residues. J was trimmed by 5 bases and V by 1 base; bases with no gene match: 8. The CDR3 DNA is TGCGCCAGCAGCCAAGTACCGGGACTAGCGTATGACGAGCAGTACTTC. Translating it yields CASSQVPGLAYDEQYF.

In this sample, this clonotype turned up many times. CDR3 bases: TGTGCCAGCAGCTTAAGCGGGAAGGGACAGGGGCGCTCGCGGGAGCAGTTCTTC. It encodes CASSLSGKGQGRSREQFF. V gene TRBV7-9 combines with J gene TRBJ2-1; 10 positions match TRBD1. The CDR3 is 18 residues long. The germline V gene encodes CDR1 SEHNR and CDR2 FQNEAQ (reference sequence). V shed 2 bases, J shed 10 bases, and the junction held 17 bases outside the gene matches.

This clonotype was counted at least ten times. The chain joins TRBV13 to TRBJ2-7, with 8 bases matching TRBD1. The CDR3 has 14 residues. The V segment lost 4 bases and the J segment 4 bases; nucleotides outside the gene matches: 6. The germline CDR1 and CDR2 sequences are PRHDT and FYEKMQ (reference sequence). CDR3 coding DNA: TGTGCCAGCAGCTCCAGGGGGCGCGGGTACGAGCAGTACTTC. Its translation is CASSSRGRGYEQYF.

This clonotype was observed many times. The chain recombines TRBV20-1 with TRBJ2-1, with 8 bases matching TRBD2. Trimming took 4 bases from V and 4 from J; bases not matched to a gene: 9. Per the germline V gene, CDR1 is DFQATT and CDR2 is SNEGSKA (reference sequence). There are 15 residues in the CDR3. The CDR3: CSANSLSGGYNEQFF. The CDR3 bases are TGCAGTGCTAACAGCCTTTCGGGAGGGTACAATGAGCAGTTCTTC.

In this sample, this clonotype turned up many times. Here the CDR3 DNA reads TGTGCCAGCAGGAAAGACTCCTATAATTCACCCCTCCACTTT. Encoded protein: CASRKDSYNSPLHF. The rearrangement links TRBV25-1 to TRBJ1-6; D gene uncertain. This CDR3 contains 14 residues. The germline V and J ends were trimmed by 6 bases and 0 bases, with 6 bases remaining between them. Germline V gene data show CDR1 as MGHDK and CDR2 as SYGVNS.

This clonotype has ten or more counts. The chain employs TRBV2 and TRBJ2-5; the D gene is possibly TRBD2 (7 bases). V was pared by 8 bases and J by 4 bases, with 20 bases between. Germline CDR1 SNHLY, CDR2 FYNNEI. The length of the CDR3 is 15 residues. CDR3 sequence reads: CASAASGGAAETQYF. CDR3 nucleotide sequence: TGTGCCAGCGCCGCAAGTGGGGGGGCCGCAGAGACCCAGTACTTC.

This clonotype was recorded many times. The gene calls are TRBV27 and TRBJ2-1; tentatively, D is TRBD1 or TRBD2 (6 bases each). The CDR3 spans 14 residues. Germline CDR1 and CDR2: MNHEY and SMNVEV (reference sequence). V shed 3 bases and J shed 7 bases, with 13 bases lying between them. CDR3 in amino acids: CASSLGGPGNEQFF. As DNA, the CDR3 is TGTGCCAGCAGTTTGGGGGGCCCGGGGAATGAGCAGTTCTTC.

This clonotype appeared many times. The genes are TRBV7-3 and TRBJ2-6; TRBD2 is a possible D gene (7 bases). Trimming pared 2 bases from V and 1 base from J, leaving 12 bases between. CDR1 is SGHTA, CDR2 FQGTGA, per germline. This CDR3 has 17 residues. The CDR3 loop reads CASSLQGGGSGANVLTF. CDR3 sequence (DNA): TGTGCCAGCAGCTTACAAGGGGGGGGTTCTGGGGCCAACGTCCTGACTTTC.

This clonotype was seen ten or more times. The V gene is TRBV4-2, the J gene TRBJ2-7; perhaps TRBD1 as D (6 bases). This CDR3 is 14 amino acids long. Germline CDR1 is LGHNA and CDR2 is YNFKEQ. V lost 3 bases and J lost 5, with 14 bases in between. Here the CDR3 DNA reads TGTGCCAGCAGCCAGTTAGCACAGGGTAACGAGCAGTACTTC. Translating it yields CASSQLAQGNEQYF.

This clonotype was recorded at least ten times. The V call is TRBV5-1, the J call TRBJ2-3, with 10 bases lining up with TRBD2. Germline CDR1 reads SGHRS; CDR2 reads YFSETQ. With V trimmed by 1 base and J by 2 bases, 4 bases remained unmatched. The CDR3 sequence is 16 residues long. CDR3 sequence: CASSLTSGDYTDTQYF. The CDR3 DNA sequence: TGCGCCAGCAGCTTGACTAGCGGGGACTACACAGATACGCAGTATTTT.

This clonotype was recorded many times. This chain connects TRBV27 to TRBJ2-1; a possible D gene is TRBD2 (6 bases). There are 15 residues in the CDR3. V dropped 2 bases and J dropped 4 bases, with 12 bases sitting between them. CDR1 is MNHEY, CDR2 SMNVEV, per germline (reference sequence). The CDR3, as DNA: TGTGCCAGCAGTTTAAGGCGGGGTCGGTACAATGAGCAGTTCTTC. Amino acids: CASSLRRGRYNEQFF.

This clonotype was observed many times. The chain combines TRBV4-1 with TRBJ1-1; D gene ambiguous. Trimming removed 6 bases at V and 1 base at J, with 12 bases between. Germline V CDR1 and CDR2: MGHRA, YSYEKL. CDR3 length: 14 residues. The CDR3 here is CASRGPGKNTEAFF. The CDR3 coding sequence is TGCGCCAGCAGGGGTCCGGGAAAGAACACTGAAGCTTTCTTT.